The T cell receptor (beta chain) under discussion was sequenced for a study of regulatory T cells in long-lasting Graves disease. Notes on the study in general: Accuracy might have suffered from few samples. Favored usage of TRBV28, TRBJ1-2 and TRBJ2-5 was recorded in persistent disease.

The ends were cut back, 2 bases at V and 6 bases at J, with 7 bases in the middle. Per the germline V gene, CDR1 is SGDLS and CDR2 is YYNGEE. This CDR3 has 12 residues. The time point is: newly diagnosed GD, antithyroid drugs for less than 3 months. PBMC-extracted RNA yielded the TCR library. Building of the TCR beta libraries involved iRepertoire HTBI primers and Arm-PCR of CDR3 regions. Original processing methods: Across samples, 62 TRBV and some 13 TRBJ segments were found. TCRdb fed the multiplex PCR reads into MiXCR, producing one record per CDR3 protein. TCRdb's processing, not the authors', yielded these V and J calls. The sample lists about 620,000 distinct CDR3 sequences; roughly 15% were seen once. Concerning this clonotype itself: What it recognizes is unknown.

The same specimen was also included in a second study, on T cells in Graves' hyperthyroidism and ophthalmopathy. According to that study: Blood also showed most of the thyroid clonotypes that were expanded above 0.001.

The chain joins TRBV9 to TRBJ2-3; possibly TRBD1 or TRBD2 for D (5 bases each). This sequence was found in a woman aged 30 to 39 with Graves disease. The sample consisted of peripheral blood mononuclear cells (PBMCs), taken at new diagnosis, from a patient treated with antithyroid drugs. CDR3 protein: CASSVRGDTQYF. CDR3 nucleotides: TGTGCCAGCAGCGTGAGGGGCGATACGCAGTATTTT. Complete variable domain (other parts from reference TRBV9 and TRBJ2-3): DSGVTQTPKHLITATGQRVTLRCSPRSGDLSVYWYQQSLDQGLQFLIQYYNGEERAKGNILERFSAQQFPDLHSELNLSSLELGDSALYFCASSVRGDTQYFGPGTRLTVL.